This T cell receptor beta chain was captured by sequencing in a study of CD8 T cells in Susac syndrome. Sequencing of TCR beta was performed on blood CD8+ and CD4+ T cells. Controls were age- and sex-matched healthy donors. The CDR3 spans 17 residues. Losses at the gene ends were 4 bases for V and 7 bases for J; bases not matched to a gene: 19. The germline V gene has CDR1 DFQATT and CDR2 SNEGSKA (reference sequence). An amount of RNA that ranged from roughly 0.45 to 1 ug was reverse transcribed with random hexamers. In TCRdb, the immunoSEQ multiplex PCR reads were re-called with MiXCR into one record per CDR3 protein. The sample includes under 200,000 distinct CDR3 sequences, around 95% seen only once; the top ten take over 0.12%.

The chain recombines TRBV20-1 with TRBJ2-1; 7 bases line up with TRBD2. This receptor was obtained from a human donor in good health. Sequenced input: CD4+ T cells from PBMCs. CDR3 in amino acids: CSAMGSFGGGVDNEQFF. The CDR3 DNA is TGCAGTGCTATGGGTAGTTTTGGGGGGGGAGTGGATAATGAGCAGTTCTTC.